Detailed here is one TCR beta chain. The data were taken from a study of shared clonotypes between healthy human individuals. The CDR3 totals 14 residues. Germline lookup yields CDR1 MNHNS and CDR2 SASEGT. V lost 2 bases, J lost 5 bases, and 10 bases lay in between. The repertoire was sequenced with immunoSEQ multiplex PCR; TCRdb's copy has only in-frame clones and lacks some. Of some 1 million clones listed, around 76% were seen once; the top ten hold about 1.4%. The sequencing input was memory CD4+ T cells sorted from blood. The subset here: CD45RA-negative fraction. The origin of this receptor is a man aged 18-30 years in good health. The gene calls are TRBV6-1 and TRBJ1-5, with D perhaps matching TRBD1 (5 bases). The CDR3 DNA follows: TGTGCCAGCAGTGAAATCGGGGGTCATCAGCCCCAGCATTTT. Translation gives CASSEIGGHQPQHF.